This T cell receptor beta chain was recorded in a study of cytomegalovirus exposure and HLA in healthy donors. This clone occurred once. No antigen is known for it. The PCR made use of 60 Vbeta and 13 Jbeta primers. The assay was immunoSEQ multiplex PCR, and TCRdb's table has in-frame clones only and misses some. The repertoire includes some 110,000 clones, roughly 80% of them detected once, and roughly 23% sits in the top ten. After removal of 6 bases from V and 4 bases from J, the junction contained 11 bases not matched to a gene. This CDR3 has 15 residues. The germline gives CDR1 SGHDN, CDR2 FVKESK. The study's findings and limits: No immune exposure information besides CMV serostatus was available. Later analysis showed TCR association rates varying by HLA locus, highest for DRB1 and lowest for HLA-C. Later examination showed HLA-associated TCR beta chains had greater clonal expansion than equally common others.

This sequence originates from a man aged 25-40 years in good health and CMV-seropositive. The material sequenced was PBMCs. The chain carries TRBV14 and TRBJ2-5; 7 nucleotides match TRBD1. CDR3 loop: CASSHRGLGVETQYF. CDR3 coding DNA: TGTGCCAGCAGTCACAGGGGTTTGGGCGTAGAGACCCAGTACTTC.